The source of this T cell receptor (beta chain) is a study of cytomegalovirus exposure and HLA in healthy donors. 13 Jbeta primers and 60 Vbeta primers were used for the PCR. The method was immunoSEQ multiplex PCR; TCRdb's version includes in-frame clones alone and lacks a portion of them. Of around 140,000 clones in the sample, approximately 77% are singletons; the top ten hold 1.1% to 1.5%. The V gene end was trimmed by 4 bases and the J gene end by 0 bases; junction bases not matched to a gene: 7. This CDR3 is built from 16 residues. From germline, CDR1 is LNHDA and CDR2 SQIVND (reference sequence). Broader study findings: There were some public TCRs occurring in many donors, but most TCR sequences were rare. Because they were indistinguishable, some V segments, including TRBV6-2 and TRBV6-3, were excluded. In presence/absence analyses, roughly uniform sequencing depth across donors was assumed.

As regards this clone: Its antigen is still unknown.

V gene TRBV19 combines with J gene TRBJ2-7; 9 nucleotides match TRBD1. This TCR was sampled from a woman between 40 and 55 years old in good health and CMV-seronegative. The source material was PBMCs. CDR3: CASSTLGTGPSYEQYF. CDR3 bases: TGTGCCAGTAGTACCCTCGGGACAGGGCCCTCCTACGAGCAGTACTTC. Using reference TRBV19 and TRBJ2-7 for the parts outside the CDR3, the full variable domain is DGGITQSPKYLFRKEGQNVTLSCEQNLNHDAMYWYRQDPGQGLRLIYYSQIVNDFQKGDIAEGYSVSREKKESFPLTVTSAQKNPTAFYLCASSTLGTGPSYEQYFGPGTRLTVT.